The 26 T cell receptor beta chains below were found in one sample sequenced in a study of tumor and adjacent non-tumor tissue in lung cancer. TCRbeta libraries were built with three rounds of nested PCR, modified from ARM-PCR. TCRdb itself ran the multiplex PCR reads through MiXCR, one entry per CDR3 protein. The data contain roughly 45,000 distinct CDR3 sequences, around three fifths of them singletons. RNA was extracted from bulk tissue without any cell sorting. Distant lung tissue was collected more than 3 cm away from the tumor edge. Material for sequencing was distant non-tumor lung tissue. The source is a middle-aged man with non-small cell lung cancer.

On this clonotype itself: This may be a read error, as it is one base from a much larger clone. J is TRBJ1-6 and V is TRBV28; D is unclear. The length of the CDR3 is 12 residues. Germline values: CDR1 MDHEN, CDR2 SYDVKM. The CDR3 region has the DNA TGTGTCAGCAGGCGCGGGGATTCACCCCTCCACTTT. Translated, it gives CVSRRGDSPLHF.

Of note for this clonotype: In this CDR3 the conserved last residue, phenylalanine or tryptophan, is missing, so a read error is likely. The V gene is TRBV19, the J gene TRBJ2-3; maybe TRBD1 (5 bases). The CDR3 spans 13 residues. The germline gives CDR1 LNHDA, CDR2 SQIVND (reference sequence). The CDR3 DNA reads TGTGCCAGTAGTGAGGACACCACAGATACACAGTATTAT. Its translation is CASSEDTTDTQYY.

This clonotype has just a few counts. This sequence joins TRBV20-1 and TRBJ2-3, with a weak D call TRBD2 (6 bases). The CDR3 loop spans 14 amino acids. V lost 7 bases and J 4 bases, leaving 18 bases between the germline ends. Germline CDR1 reads DFQATT; CDR2 reads SNEGSKA (reference sequence). CDR3 DNA sequence: TGCAGTGTTAGGGAGACTAGTAGCCCAGATACGCAGTATTTT. Its translation is CSVRETSSPDTQYF.

Remarks on this clonotype: One end of the junction varies from germline; a read error may be responsible. The rearrangement uses TRBV11-2 and TRBJ2-7; D unclear. Germline-derived CDR1 and CDR2 are SGHAT and FQNNGV. The CDR3 is made up of 15 amino acids. The CDR3 spells CANSLVAVSSYEQYF. Here the CDR3 DNA reads TGTGCCAACAGCTTAGTCGCGGTATCCTCCTACGAACAATACTTC.

As concerns this clonotype: A junction boundary mismatches the germline segment, possibly from a read error. The V gene is TRBV5-1, the J gene TRBJ2-3; D remains unclear. The CDR3 consists of 14 residues. Germline V gene data show CDR1 as SGHRS and CDR2 as YFSETQ. DNA for the CDR3: TGCGTCAGCAGCTTGGGCTCACCCACGGATACGCAGTATTTT. It specifies CVSSLGSPTDTQYF.

To note about this clonotype: Possible read error: a much larger clone is one base away. J is TRBJ1-2 and V is TRBV5-1, with D perhaps TRBD1 (5 bases). The CDR3 totals 14 residues. Germline V gives CDR1 SGHRS, CDR2 YFSETQ. CDR3 bases: TGCGTCAGCAGCTTTGAGGGGAAGGTCTATGGCTACACCTTC. This gives the protein CVSSFEGKVYGYTF.

As to this clonotype: This CDR3 is missing its conserved last phenylalanine or tryptophan, likely due to a read error. The chain is built from TRBV5-1 and TRBJ2-3, with 9 bases lining up with TRBD1. Germline V CDR1 and CDR2: SGHRS, YFSETQ. The CDR3 is 16 amino acids. After removal of 0 bases from V and 3 bases from J, the junction contained 5 bases not matched to a gene. The CDR3 DNA sequence: TGCGCCAGCAGCTTGGAACAGGGGGCGAGGACAGATACGCAGTATTTG. It specifies CASSLEQGARTDTQYL.

The V gene is TRBV12-3 or TRBV12-4, the J gene TRBJ2-1, with 8 bases that match TRBD2. V shed 6 bases, J shed 4 bases, and the junction held 8 bases outside the gene matches. CDR3 size: 15 residues. CDR3 amino acids: CASSRSGSRYNEQFF. The DNA for the CDR3 is TGTGCCAGCAGCCGAAGCGGGAGCCGTTACAATGAGCAGTTCTTC.

The V gene is TRBV10-2, the J gene TRBJ2-5; D remains unclear. Germline V CDR1 and CDR2: WSHSY, SAAADI. V lost 10 bases, J lost 2 bases, and 17 bases lay in between. This CDR3 has 14 residues. The CDR3 region has the DNA TGCGCCAACATGCATTCGAGAGTGCAAGAGACCCAGTACTTC. Its translation: CANMHSRVQETQYF.

This clonotype was seen a handful of times. This chain joins TRBV6-5 and TRBJ1-2; D is ambiguous. V was trimmed by 6 bases and J by 9 bases, leaving 17 bases between them. Germline CDR1 reads MNHEY; CDR2 reads SVGAGI. This CDR3 is built from 13 residues. This CDR3 is CASRPLGPSSYTF. CDR3 bases: TGTGCCAGCAGGCCTCTCGGGCCGTCCAGCTACACCTTC.

With regard to this clonotype: A much bigger clone sits one base away, suggesting this may be a read error. This chain joins TRBV10-3 and TRBJ2-7; D not resolved. Trimming removed 4 bases from V and 4 bases from J, with 8 bases in between. The CDR3 covers 12 residues. Germline V gene data show CDR1 as ENHRY and CDR2 as SYGVKD. DNA of the CDR3: TGTGCCATCAGTGGGTCTTGGTACGAGCAGTACTTC. The encoded protein is CAISGSWYEQYF.

A remark on this clonotype: One end of the junction does not line up with germline, which may come from a read error. CDR3 in DNA: TGTGCCGGCAGTCCCGTGACAGGGGATGAAGCTTTCTTT. Encoded protein: CAGSPVTGDEAFF. The chain joins TRBV11-1 to TRBJ1-1; 8 bases line up with TRBD1. CDR3 length: 13 residues. Germline V lookup: CDR1 SGHAT, CDR2 FQDESV (reference sequence).

Regarding this clonotype: A junction boundary mismatches the germline segment, possibly from a read error. This chain joins TRBV12-3 or TRBV12-4 and TRBJ2-1; 9 nucleotides agree with TRBD1. The CDR3 runs 15 residues. CDR3 amino acids: CGSNPGTGITGEQFF. CDR3 nucleotide sequence: TGTGGCAGCAACCCCGGGACAGGGATCACTGGTGAGCAGTTCTTC.

Notes on this clonotype: An end of the junction differs from the germline gene, which may be a read error. J is TRBJ2-1 and V is TRBV4-2, with a weak D call TRBD2 (6 bases). CDR3 length: 15 amino acids. Germline-derived CDR1 and CDR2 are LGHNA and YNFKEQ. The CDR3 loop reads CVSSQERRADNEQFF. The CDR3 bases are TGCGTCAGCAGCCAAGAACGGAGGGCGGACAATGAGCAGTTCTTC.

As concerns this clonotype: A read error may produce the germline difference seen at one junction end. The chain links TRBV6-5 to TRBJ2-7; D remains ambiguous. The CDR3 consists of 12 residues. Germline V gives CDR1 MNHEY, CDR2 SVGAGI. The CDR3 region has the DNA TGTGCCAGCAGGCGAGTGTCCTACGAGCAGTACTTT. It specifies CASRRVSYEQYF.

This clonotype has more than one count but fewer than ten. Since a much larger clone is just one base distant, this may be a read error. The CDR3 carries no conserved terminal phenylalanine or tryptophan, so it likely arises from a read error. The chain carries TRBV12-3 or TRBV12-4 and TRBJ1-5, with D hard to call. CDR3 size: 14 residues. The V gene lost 5 bases and the J gene lost 7 bases, with 15 bases spanning the gap. The CDR3 spells CASSTRGVGQPQHS. The CDR3 DNA sequence: TGTGCCAGCAGTACTCGCGGGGTAGGGCAGCCCCAGCATTCT.

The chain has TRBV5-6 and TRBJ2-5; 7 nucleotides line up with TRBD2. This CDR3 comprises 12 residues. Looked up from germline, CDR1 is SGHDT and CDR2 is YYEEEE. The CDR3 loop reads CASGRLGETQYF. For the CDR3, the DNA is TGTGCTAGCGGGCGACTAGGAGAGACCCAGTACTTC.

About this clonotype: One end of the junction is discordant with germline, which a read error may explain. The chain uses TRBV13 and TRBJ2-3; 7 nucleotides align to TRBD2. Germline assignment: CDR1 PRHDT and CDR2 FYEKMQ (reference sequence). The CDR3 is 15 amino acids. The CDR3 DNA reads as TGTGCCAGCAGCTTAGGCGGGGGGACCGAAGATATGCAGTATTTT. Residues: CASSLGGGTEDMQYF. Complete variable domain (other parts from reference TRBV13 and TRBJ2-3): AAGVIQSPRHLIKEKRETATLKCYPIPRHDTVYWYQQGPGQDPQFLISFYEKMQSDKGSIPDRFSAQQFSDYHSELNMSSLELGDSALYFCASSLGGGTEDMQYFGPGTRLTVL.

As concerns this clonotype: Mismatch with germline at one junction end may stem from a read error. The CDR3 loop is CASNSRQGGTPYNEQFF. DNA for the CDR3: TGCGCCAGCAATTCCCGACAGGGTGGGACTCCTTACAATGAGCAGTTCTTC. The chain is built from TRBV6-5 and TRBJ2-1; D possibly corresponds to TRBD1 (7 bases). The CDR3 length is 17 residues. CDR1 is MNHEY, CDR2 SVGAGI, per germline.

This clonotype counts as medium-sized. The chain combines TRBV5-1 with TRBJ2-1, with 7 bases matching TRBD2. J was trimmed by 6 bases and V by 4 bases; bases with no gene match: 10. This CDR3 is 15 amino acids long. Germline CDR1 SGHRS, CDR2 YFSETQ. Here the CDR3 reads CASSVSGNGPNEQFF. In DNA form, the CDR3 reads TGCGCCAGCAGCGTGAGCGGGAACGGGCCCAATGAGCAGTTCTTC. The full variable domain, rest sourced from reference TRBV5-1 and TRBJ2-1, is KAGVTQTPRYLIKTRGQQVTLSCSPISGHRSVSWYQQTPGQGLQFLFEYFSETQRNKGNFPGRFSGRQFSNSRSEMNVSTLELGDSALYLCASSVSGNGPNEQFFGPGTRLTVL.

Details on this clonotype: At one boundary the junction diverges from the germline segment, which might be a read error. The J gene is TRBJ2-5, the V gene TRBV20-1; TRBD2 matches 12 bases. The CDR3 loop spans 14 amino acids. Per the germline V gene, CDR1 is DFQATT and CDR2 is SNEGSKA (reference sequence). The CDR3 here is CSASGRALGETQCF. In DNA, the CDR3 is TGTAGTGCTAGCGGGAGGGCCCTCGGGGAAACCCAGTGCTTT.

With respect to this clonotype: This is likely a read error, given that the CDR3 carries no conserved phenylalanine or tryptophan at its end. The DNA is left out, because the CDR3 cannot be placed on it with certainty; the CDR3 is given as TCRdb lists it. This chain uses TRBV10-3 with TRBJ2-1; TRBD1, the table's D call, was not compared with the DNA. The CDR3 is made up of 13 amino acids, end residues included. Germline-derived CDR1 and CDR2 are ENHRY and SYGVKD. CDR3 protein: CAITGAVNNEYFS.

In this sample, this clonotype turned up once. One junction end disagrees with the germline gene, perhaps due to a read error. The chain employs TRBV6-5 and TRBJ1-5; no clear D gene. The CDR3 contains 15 residues. Germline V gene data show CDR1 as MNHEY and CDR2 as SVGAGI. In DNA form, the CDR3 reads TGTGCCAGCACTTACTCGCGAGGCGGCGATCAGCCCCAGCATTTT. Its translation is CASTYSRGGDQPQHF.

This clonotype was recorded a few times. The rearrangement joins TRBV28 to TRBJ1-5; D uncertain. The V end was cut by 5 bases, the J end by 6 bases, with 23 bases between. Germline assignment: CDR1 MDHEN and CDR2 SYDVKM. This CDR3 spans 17 amino acids. CDR3 amino acids: CASSHPSREPRSQPQHF. The DNA for the CDR3 is TGTGCCAGCAGTCACCCGAGCCGGGAGCCAAGAAGTCAGCCCCAGCATTTT.

This clonotype is classed as medium-sized. The chain links TRBV5-4 to TRBJ2-7; 9 nucleotides line up with TRBD2. V trimming: 4 bases; J trimming: 7 bases; junction bases outside the gene matches: 9. The germline V gene has CDR1 SGHNT and CDR2 YYREEE (reference sequence). The CDR3 runs 14 residues. The CDR3 region has the DNA TGTGCCAGCAGCGCTGCTAGCGGGACCCAGGAGCAGTACTTC. Translation: CASSAASGTQEQYF. Supplemented by reference TRBV5-4 and TRBJ2-7, the full variable domain reads ETGVTQSPTHLIKTRGQQVTLRCSSQSGHNTVSWYQQALGQGPQFIFQYYREEENGRGNFPPRFSGLQFPNYSSELNVNALELDDSALYLCASSAASGTQEQYFGPGTRLTVT.

Regarding this clonotype: Just one base apart from a much larger clone, this may be a read error. This CDR3 reads CAWDIGGASGQFF. For the CDR3, the DNA is TGTGCCTGGGATATCGGAGGGGCAAGTGGGCAGTTCTTC. The chain has TRBV30 and TRBJ2-1, with D possibly being TRBD2 (6 bases). Germline CDR1 reads GTSNPN; CDR2 reads SVGIG (reference sequence). The CDR3 length is 13 residues. The ends were cut back, 5 bases at V and 12 bases at J, with 20 bases in the middle.